The subject of this entry is one TCR beta chain. Antigen specificity is unknown. These data originate in a study of shared clonotypes between healthy human individuals. On the study more broadly: Per-donor plates numbered three CD4 naive, three CD4 memory, two CD8 naive and one CD8 memory. General study findings and limits: Larger richness was generally estimated for naive than memory subsets. The diversity represented, both genetic and in exposure history, was limited by few donors. Researchers sampled only blood; tissue repertoires likely differ.

The CDR3 loop spans 14 amino acids. The germline V gene has CDR1 MGHDK and CDR2 SYGVNS. The V end lost 5 bases, the J end lost 4 bases, and 14 bases lay between the germline ends. Clones were read by immunoSEQ multiplex PCR, and TCRdb kept only the in-frame ones, dropping some. The sample shows a few million clones, approximately 96% of them seen only once. This sequence originates from a man aged 18 to 29 in good health. Sample: naive CD4+ T cells sorted from blood. This sample's subset: CD45RA+ positively selected. The chain has TRBV25-1 and TRBJ1-2; D is possibly TRBD1 (6 bases). The CDR3 bases are TGTGCCAGCAGTAAAACAGGGCAGAGCTATGGCTACACCTTC. The encoded protein is CASSKTGQSYGYTF.